One sample yielded the 3 T cell receptor beta chains listed below, sequenced in a study of T cell responses to AZD1222 COVID-19 vaccine. The assay was immunoSEQ multiplex PCR, and TCRdb's table has in-frame clones only and misses some. The table shows under 110,000 clones, with around 87% occurring only once. This sample comprised peripheral blood, obtained 28 days after the second AZD1222 dose. These TCRs come from an adult who received the AZD1222 COVID-19 vaccine.

This clone was detected only a few times. The rearrangement joins TRBV21-1 to TRBJ2-1; TRBD2, the table's D call, was not compared with the DNA. TRBV21-1 is a recognized pseudogene. This CDR3 region has 16 residues. CDR3 in amino acids: CASSSSGRRSYNEQFF. The CDR3 region has the DNA TGTGCCAGCAGCAGTAGCGGGAGAAGGTCCTACAATGAGCAGTTCTTC.

V gene TRBV11-2 combines with J gene TRBJ1-1; 10 bases fit TRBD1. Trimming removed 5 bases from V and 5 bases from J; junction bases left unmatched: 8. This CDR3 comprises 15 residues. Germline V gives CDR1 SGHAT, CDR2 FQNNGV. In DNA form, the CDR3 reads TGTGCCAGCAGCGTACGACAGGGGGCCAGGACTGAAGCTTTCTTT. It specifies CASSVRQGARTEAFF.

The chain combines TRBV7-6 with TRBJ1-3; D is possibly TRBD1 (6 bases). The V gene lost 0 bases and the J gene lost 2 bases, with 17 bases spanning the gap. CDR1 is SGHVS, CDR2 FNYEAQ, per germline. The CDR3 totals 18 residues. As DNA, the CDR3 is TGTGCCAGCAGCTTAGCGTCGGCGGGGGGCGCGACTGGAAACACCATATATTTT. It translates to CASSLASAGGATGNTIYF.